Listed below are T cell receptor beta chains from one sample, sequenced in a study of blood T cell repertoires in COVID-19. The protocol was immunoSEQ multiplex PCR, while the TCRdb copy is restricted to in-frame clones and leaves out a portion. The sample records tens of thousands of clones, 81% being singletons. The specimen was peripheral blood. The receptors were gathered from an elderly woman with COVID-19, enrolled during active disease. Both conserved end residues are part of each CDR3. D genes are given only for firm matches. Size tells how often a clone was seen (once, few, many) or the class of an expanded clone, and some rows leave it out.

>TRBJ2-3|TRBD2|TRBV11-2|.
CASSPRTSGSTDTQYF
TGTGCCAGCAGCCCGAGGACTAGCGGAAGCACAGATACGCAGTATTTT
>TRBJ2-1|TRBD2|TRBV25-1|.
CASSETSGDEQFF
TGTGCCAGCAGTGAAACTAGCGGGGACGAGCAGTTCTTC
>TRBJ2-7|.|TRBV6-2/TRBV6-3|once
CASSYRGPGQYF
TGTGCCAGCAGTTACAGGGGTCCAGGGCAGTACTTC
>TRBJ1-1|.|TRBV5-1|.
CASSVNIRNTEAFF
TGCGCCAGCAGCGTTAACATCCGGAACACTGAAGCTTTCTTT
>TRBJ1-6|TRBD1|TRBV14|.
CASSQTGGYNSPLHF
TGTGCCAGCAGCCAAACAGGGGGCTATAATTCACCCCTCCACTTT
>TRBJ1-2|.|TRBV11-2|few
CASSSETDGYTF
TGTGCCAGCAGCTCCGAAACAGATGGCTACACCTTC
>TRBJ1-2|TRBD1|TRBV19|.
CASSGQTGSYGYTF
TGTGCCAGTAGTGGACAGACAGGGTCCTATGGCTACACCTTC
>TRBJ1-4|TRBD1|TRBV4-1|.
CASSLTPTGNEKLFF
TGCGCCAGCAGCCTAACGCCGACAGGGAATGAAAAACTGTTTTTT
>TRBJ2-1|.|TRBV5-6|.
CASSLSRNEQFF
TGTGCCAGCAGCTTGTCGCGGAATGAGCAGTTCTTC
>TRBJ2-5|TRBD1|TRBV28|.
CASSTRQGKETQYF
TGTGCCAGCAGTACCCGACAGGGAAAAGAGACCCAGTACTTC
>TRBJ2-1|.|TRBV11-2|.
CASSPQVNNEQFF
TGTGCCAGCAGCCCACAGGTGAACAATGAGCAGTTCTTC
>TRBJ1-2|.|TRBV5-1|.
CASSAGQSGGYTF
TGCGCCAGCAGCGCAGGACAGTCTGGTGGCTACACCTTC
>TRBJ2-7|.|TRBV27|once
CASSFSRDEQYF
TGTGCCAGCAGTTTCAGCCGGGACGAGCAGTACTTC
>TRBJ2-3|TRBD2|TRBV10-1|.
CASGGSSDTQYF
TGCGCCAGCGGCGGGAGTTCAGATACGCAGTATTTT
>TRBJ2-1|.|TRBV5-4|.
CASQLVGGRSPYNEQFF
TGTGCCAGCCAATTAGTGGGGGGTCGGAGCCCCTACAATGAGCAGTTCTTC
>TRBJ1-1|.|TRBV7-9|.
CASSPTRNTEAFF
TGTGCCAGCAGCCCTACCCGGAACACTGAAGCTTTCTTT
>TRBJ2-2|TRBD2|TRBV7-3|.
CASSYPELAGLTGELFF
TGTGCCAGCAGCTACCCGGAGCTAGCGGGTTTGACCGGGGAGCTGTTTTTT
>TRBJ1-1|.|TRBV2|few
CASRRTDTNTEAFF
TGTGCCAGCAGAAGAACGGACACGAACACTGAAGCTTTCTTT
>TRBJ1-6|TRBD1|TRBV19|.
CASSPRAGQVASPLHF
TGTGCCAGTAGTCCACGTGCGGGACAGGTGGCTTCACCCCTCCACTTT
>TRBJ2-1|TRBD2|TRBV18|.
CASSTSGSPYNEQFF
TGTGCCAGCTCCACTAGCGGGAGCCCCTACAATGAGCAGTTCTTC
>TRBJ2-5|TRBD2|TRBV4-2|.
CASSQEVEGRERKTQYF
TGTGCCAGCAGCCAAGAAGTGGAAGGGAGGGAGAGAAAGACCCAGTACTTC
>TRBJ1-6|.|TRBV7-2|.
CASSLSSGMNSPLHF
TGTGCCAGCAGCTTATCCTCGGGGATGAATTCACCCCTCCACTTT
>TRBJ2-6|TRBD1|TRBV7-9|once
CASSYSGTASGANVLTF
TGTGCCAGCAGCTATTCCGGGACAGCCTCTGGGGCCAACGTCCTGACTTTC
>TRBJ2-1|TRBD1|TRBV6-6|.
CASSPLRTGASYNEQFF
TGTGCCAGCAGTCCTCTAAGGACAGGGGCCTCCTACAATGAGCAGTTCTTC
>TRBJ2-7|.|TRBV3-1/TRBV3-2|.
CASSQVAGGMGSAYEQYF
TGTGCCAGCAGCCAGGTGGCCGGCGGGATGGGTTCGGCATACGAGCAGTACTTC
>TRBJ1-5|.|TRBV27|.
CASSLIGNSNQPQHF
TGTGCCAGCAGTTTAATCGGTAATAGCAATCAGCCCCAGCATTTT
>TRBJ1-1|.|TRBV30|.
CAWTRRGRLTEAFF
TGTGCCTGGACGCGGCGGGGGCGACTCACTGAAGCTTTCTTT
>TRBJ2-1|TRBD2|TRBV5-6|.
CASGLVSNEQFF
TGTGCCAGCGGACTAGTGAGTAATGAGCAGTTCTTC
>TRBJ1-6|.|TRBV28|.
CASSLSGGSSPLHF
TGTGCCAGCAGTTTATCCGGGGGAAGTTCACCCCTCCACTTT
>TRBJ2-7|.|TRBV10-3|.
CAISESATATDEQYF
TGTGCCATCAGTGAGTCGGCCACAGCTACCGACGAGCAGTACTTC
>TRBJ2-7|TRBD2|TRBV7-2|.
CASSRSAGGPGASSYEQYF
TGTGCCAGCAGCAGGTCGGCGGGAGGGCCCGGGGCGAGCTCCTACGAGCAGTACTTC
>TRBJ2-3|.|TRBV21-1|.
CASSRGPKKREDSTDTQYF
TGTGCCAGCAGCCGCGGCCCGAAAAAGCGGGAAGACAGCACAGATACGCAGTATTTT
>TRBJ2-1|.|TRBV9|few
CASTYGPAEYNEQFF
TGTGCCAGCACGTACGGCCCAGCGGAGTACAATGAGCAGTTCTTC
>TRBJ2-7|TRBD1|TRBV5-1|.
CASSLRQGPTGEQYF
TGCGCCAGCAGCTTGAGACAGGGTCCCACGGGGGAGCAGTACTTC
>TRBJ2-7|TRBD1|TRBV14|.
CASSQADRGDYEQYF
TGTGCCAGCAGCCAGGCTGACAGGGGGGACTACGAGCAGTACTTC
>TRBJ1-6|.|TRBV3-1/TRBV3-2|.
CASSPGGLLGNSPLHF
TGTGCCAGCAGCCCAGGAGGGCTCCTCGGAAATTCGCCCCTCCACTTT
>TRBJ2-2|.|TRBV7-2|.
CASSLGGYTGELFF
TGTGCCAGCAGCTTAGGAGGATACACCGGGGAGCTGTTTTTT
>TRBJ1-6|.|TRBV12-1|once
CASSFVWPFRIAGSSPLHF
TGTGCCAGCAGCTTTGTATGGCCCTTCAGGATAGCGGGTAGTTCACCCCTCCACTTT
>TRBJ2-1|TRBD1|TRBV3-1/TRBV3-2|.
CASSQGIGDSHYNEQFF
TGTGCCAGCAGCCAAGGGATAGGGGACAGCCATTACAATGAGCAGTTCTTC
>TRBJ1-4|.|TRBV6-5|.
CASSYMWGANEKLFF
TGTGCCAGCAGTTACATGTGGGGAGCTAATGAAAAACTGTTTTTT
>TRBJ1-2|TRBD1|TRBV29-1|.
CVTGDYGYTF
TGCGTCACAGGGGACTATGGCTACACCTTC
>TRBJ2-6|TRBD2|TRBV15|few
CATSRGGGAGANVLTF
TGTGCCACCAGCCGCGGGGGGGGAGCTGGGGCCAACGTCCTGACTTTC
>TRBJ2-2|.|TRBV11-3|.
CASSPRGTGELFF
TGTGCCAGCAGCCCCCGGGGCACCGGGGAGCTGTTTTTT
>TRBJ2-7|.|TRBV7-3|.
CASSAGSVYEQYF
TGTGCCAGCAGCGCCGGGTCAGTCTACGAGCAGTACTTC
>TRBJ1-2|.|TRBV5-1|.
CARSPGGVSGYTF
TGCGCCCGTAGCCCTGGAGGGGTCAGTGGCTACACCTTC
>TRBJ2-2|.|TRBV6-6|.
CASSTGGLNTGELFF
TGTGCCAGCAGTACCGGGGGGCTGAACACCGGGGAGCTGTTTTTT
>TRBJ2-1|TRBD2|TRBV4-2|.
CASSPRTSGSLNEQFF
TGTGCCAGCAGCCCACGGACTAGCGGGAGTTTGAATGAGCAGTTCTTC
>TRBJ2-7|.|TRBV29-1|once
CSVEGGDSSLGQYF
TGCAGCGTTGAAGGGGGGGACTCTTCCTTAGGTCAGTACTTC
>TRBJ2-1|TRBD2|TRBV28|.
CASSSSGPLAYNEQFF
TGTGCCAGCAGTTCTAGCGGGCCTTTAGCCTACAATGAGCAGTTCTTC
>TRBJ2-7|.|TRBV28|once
CASSQERVPEQYF
TGTGCCAGCAGCCAAGAGCGGGTTCCGGAGCAGTACTTC
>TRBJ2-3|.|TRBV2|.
CASLLEASSTDTQYF
TGTGCCAGCCTACTGGAGGCCTCTAGCACAGATACGCAGTATTTT